This T cell receptor beta chain emerged from a study of CD8+CD57+ T cells in acquired aplastic anemia. This CDR3 has 10 residues. The germline CDR1 and CDR2 sequences are SGHRS and YFSETQ. All sequencing subjects had displayed CD8+CD57+ cell expansion on flow cytometry. Severe acquired aplastic anemia was present in every patient. About this clonotype itself: Its ends do not fully match the called genes, so a read error is possible.

The use of genomic DNA as template underpinned the TCR beta VDJ and CDR3 profiling. Each CDR3 protein is one row after TCRdb ran MiXCR on the reads. The profile shows under 200,000 distinct CDR3 sequences, about 64% of them singletons. The material sequenced was sorted CD4+, CD8+, or CD8+CD57+ T cells (not recorded which) from PBMCs. The rearrangement links TRBV5-1 to TRBJ1-5, with D perhaps matching TRBD1 (6 bases). This clonotype was obtained from a human donor with aplastic anemia. The CDR3 spells CASTWGARYF. The CDR3 DNA reads TGCGCCAGCACCTGGGGGGCTCGGTATTTT.